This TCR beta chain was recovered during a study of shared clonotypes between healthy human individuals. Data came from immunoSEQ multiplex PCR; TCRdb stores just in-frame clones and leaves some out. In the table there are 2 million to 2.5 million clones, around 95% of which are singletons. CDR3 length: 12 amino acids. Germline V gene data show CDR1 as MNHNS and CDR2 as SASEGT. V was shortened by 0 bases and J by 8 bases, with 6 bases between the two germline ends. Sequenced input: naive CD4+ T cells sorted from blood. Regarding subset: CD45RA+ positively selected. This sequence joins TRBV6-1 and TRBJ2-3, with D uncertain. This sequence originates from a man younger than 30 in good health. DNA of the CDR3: TGTGCCAGCAGTGAAGCCGTTGGTACGCAGTATTTT. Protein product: CASSEAVGTQYF.